A selection of T cell receptor beta chains follows, all from one sample in a study of CD8 T cells in Susac syndrome. TCRdb fed the immunoSEQ multiplex PCR reads into MiXCR, producing one record per CDR3 protein. Seen here are hundreds of thousands of distinct CDR3 sequences, approximately 85% observed once, and the top ten hold roughly 0.21%. Sequencing was carried out using CD8+ T cells from PBMCs. The receptors stem from a human donor with multiple sclerosis. Both conserved end residues are part of each CDR3. D genes are given only for firm matches. Clone size, where shown, is once, few, many, or a class for clones that have expanded.

TRBD1,-,TRBV28,TRBJ2-7,TGTGCCAGCATCCCCGGGACAGGGTCTGACGAGCAGTACTTC,CASIPGTGSDEQYF
-,-,TRBV19,TRBJ1-1,TGTGCCAGCCTGCCAATGGACGCCGGGACTGAAGCTTTCTTT,CASLPMDAGTEAFF
TRBD1,once,TRBV6-1,TRBJ2-2,TGTGCCAGCAGTACGCACAGGGGCCGGAAGAACACCGGGGAGCTGTTTTTT,CASSTHRGRKNTGELFF
TRBD1,-,TRBV6-5,TRBJ2-7,TGTGCCAGCAAGCCGGGACAGGGGGCTACCGAGCAGTACTTC,CASKPGQGATEQYF
-,-,TRBV11-2,TRBJ2-7,TGTGCCAGCAGCGCCTGGACTCTTCGACTATCCTCCTACGAGCAGTACTTC,CASSAWTLRLSSYEQYF
TRBD2,-,TRBV28,TRBJ2-1,TGTGCCAGCAACCGGGGGGGGAGCGGGAGTACCCACAATGAGCAGTTCTTC,CASNRGGSGSTHNEQFF
-,-,TRBV25-1,TRBJ2-1,TGTGCCAGCAGTGGGCTCCCGTACAATGAGCAGTTCTTC,CASSGLPYNEQFF
-,-,TRBV7-9,TRBJ1-4,TGTGCCAGCAGCCCCTTAGGAACAGCTACTAATGAAAAACTGTTTTTT,CASSPLGTATNEKLFF
-,-,TRBV4-1,TRBJ1-1,TGCGCCAGCAGCCTTAGACTGATGATGAACACTGAAGCTTTCTTT,CASSLRLMMNTEAFF
-,-,TRBV7-9,TRBJ2-2,TGTGCCAGCAGCGCCAGGGTGGTCTCGGACACCGGGGAGCTGTTTTTT,CASSARVVSDTGELFF
TRBD2,-,TRBV12-3/TRBV12-4,TRBJ2-3,TGTGCCAGCAGTTTAAGGGACCCCTCGGCGGCGGGAGATCGCCCAGATACGCAGTATTTT,CASSLRDPSAAGDRPDTQYF
-,once,TRBV6-5,TRBJ2-7,TGTGCCGGCAGTCCACAGGGCTACGAGCAGTACTTC,CAGSPQGYEQYF
-,-,TRBV6-2/TRBV6-3,TRBJ2-7,TGTGCCAGCAGTAGCGCGGGGGAGCAGTACTTC,CASSSAGEQYF
TRBD2,-,TRBV30,TRBJ2-7,TGTGCCTGGAATATACTAGCGGGTATGGACGAGCAGTACTTC,CAWNILAGMDEQYF
-,-,TRBV18,TRBJ1-1,TGTGCCAGCTCATCAGGATCTTCGACAGTAAACACTGAAGCTTTCTTT,CASSSGSSTVNTEAFF
-,-,TRBV15,TRBJ2-5,TGTGCCACCAGCAGAGATCGGCTCTACATCGCGGAGACCCAGTACTTC,CATSRDRLYIAETQYF
-,once,TRBV3-1,TRBJ1-1,TGTGCCAGCAGCCGACTCGGTGGAGGGCAGAACACTGAAGCTTTCTTT,CASSRLGGGQNTEAFF
TRBD2,-,TRBV11-1,TRBJ2-1,TGTGCCAGCAGCTTAGCTGGGACTAGCGGGCCCCGGGCTTGGTACAATGAGCAGTTCTTC,CASSLAGTSGPRAWYNEQFF
TRBD1,few,TRBV7-6,TRBJ1-2,TGTGCCAGCAGCTTAGCCATAAACACAGGGGGTGATGGCTACACCTTC,CASSLAINTGGDGYTF
-,-,TRBV7-9,TRBJ2-3,TGTGCCAGCAGCGCAGAAGGAGGGGACAGCACAGATACGCAGTATTTT,CASSAEGGDSTDTQYF
-,-,TRBV3-1,TRBJ1-5,TGTGCCAGCAGCCAAGGCCTGTTAGGACGGAGCAATCAGCCCCAGCATTTT,CASSQGLLGRSNQPQHF
-,few,TRBV5-1,TRBJ2-1,TGCGCCAGCAGCGCCAGCGGAGCTTACAATGAGCAGTTCTTC,CASSASGAYNEQFF
TRBD2,-,TRBV11-2,TRBJ2-1,TGTGCCAGCAGCTTAGATCACCGACTAGCGGGGACCTACAATGAGCAGTTCTTC,CASSLDHRLAGTYNEQFF
TRBD1,-,TRBV28,TRBJ1-2,TGTGCCAGCAGCACGTGGGGACAGGAACTTTTGATCTATGGCTACACCTTC,CASSTWGQELLIYGYTF
TRBD1,-,TRBV11-1,TRBJ1-2,TGTGCCAGCAGACAATCCAGGGGGGCAGGGCCGCCCTACACCTTC,CASRQSRGAGPPYTF
TRBD1,-,TRBV12-3/TRBV12-4,TRBJ2-3,TGTGCCAGCAGCTCGCTAGGGCAAGCGGACAGGTACACAGATACGCAGTATTTT,CASSSLGQADRYTDTQYF
-,-,TRBV3-1,TRBJ2-3,TGTGCCAGCAGCCAATTGGGGACTAGCACAGATACGCAGTATTTT,CASSQLGTSTDTQYF
-,-,TRBV20-1,TRBJ2-7,TGCAGTGCTAGGGGGCGGGCCTACGAGCAGTACTTC,CSARGRAYEQYF
TRBD1,-,TRBV2,TRBJ1-3,TGTGCCAGCAGACTACCTAGGACAGGGGGAGAAAACACCATATATTTT,CASRLPRTGGENTIYF
-,-,TRBV28,TRBJ2-7,TGTGCCAGCACCATGTACAGGGATCCCACCTACGAGCAGTACTTC,CASTMYRDPTYEQYF
TRBD2,-,TRBV29-1,TRBJ2-7,TGCAGCGTTGTTAGCGGGAGGAGATACGAGCAGTACTTC,CSVVSGRRYEQYF
TRBD1,-,TRBV5-6,TRBJ2-3,TGTGCCAGCAGAACGCTTCGGGACAGGTCCATAGATACGCAGTATTTT,CASRTLRDRSIDTQYF
-,-,TRBV20-1,TRBJ1-2,TGCAGTGCTAGAGATTTTCGGGGGGAGACCTCCGCCCCTAACTATGGCTACACCTTC,CSARDFRGETSAPNYGYTF
-,-,TRBV28,TRBJ1-4,TGTGCCAGCAGAGGAAACAGGTTCCCCAATGAAAAACTGTTTTTT,CASRGNRFPNEKLFF
TRBD1,-,TRBV29-1,TRBJ2-1,TGCAGCGTTGTCGGGACAGGGGGCGGGGAGCAGTTCTTC,CSVVGTGGGEQFF
-,-,TRBV15,TRBJ2-7,TGTGCCACCAGCAGAGACCCACCGACTGGTAGCTCCTACGAGCAGTACTTC,CATSRDPPTGSSYEQYF
TRBD1,-,TRBV20-1,TRBJ1-1,TGCAGTGCTAGAGATTGGGAACACAGGGGGGAAGCTTTCTTT,CSARDWEHRGEAFF
-,-,TRBV5-6,TRBJ2-7,TGTGCCAGCAGCTACCCTGGAACGAGCTCCTACGAGCAGTACTTC,CASSYPGTSSYEQYF
TRBD2,-,TRBV20-1,TRBJ2-7,TGCAGTGCTTGTCAGCTAGCGGGATCTAACGAGCGGTACTTC,CSACQLAGSNERYF
-,-,TRBV28,TRBJ2-2,TGTGCCACACGTCGGGGCAGGGGGGATCCCGGGGAGCTGTTTTTT,CATRRGRGDPGELFF
-,-,TRBV6-1,TRBJ2-7,TGTGCCAGCAGTGAACTACTTAGCTCCTACGAGCAGTACTTC,CASSELLSSYEQYF
-,-,TRBV6-1,TRBJ2-3,TGTGCCAGCAGGTACCTGCGGGGCACAGATACGCAGTATTTT,CASRYLRGTDTQYF
-,-,TRBV5-6,TRBJ2-5,TGTGCCAGCAGCTTCAACCTTCGCAAGGAGACCCAGTACTTC,CASSFNLRKETQYF
TRBD2,-,TRBV27,TRBJ2-1,TGTGCCAGCAGTTTATCTACTAGCGGCAATGAGCAGTTCTTC,CASSLSTSGNEQFF